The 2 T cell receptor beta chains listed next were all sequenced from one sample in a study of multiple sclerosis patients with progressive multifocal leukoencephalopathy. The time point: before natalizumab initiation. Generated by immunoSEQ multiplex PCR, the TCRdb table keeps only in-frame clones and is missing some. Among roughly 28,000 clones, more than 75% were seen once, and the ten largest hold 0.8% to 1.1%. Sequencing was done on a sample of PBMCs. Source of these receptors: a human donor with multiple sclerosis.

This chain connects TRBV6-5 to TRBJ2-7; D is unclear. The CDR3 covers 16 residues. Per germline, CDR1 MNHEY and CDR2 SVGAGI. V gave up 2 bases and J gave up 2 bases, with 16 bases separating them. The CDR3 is CASSYGNRLSTYEQYF. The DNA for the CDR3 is TGTGCCAGCAGTTACGGTAACAGACTTTCGACCTACGAGCAGTACTTC.

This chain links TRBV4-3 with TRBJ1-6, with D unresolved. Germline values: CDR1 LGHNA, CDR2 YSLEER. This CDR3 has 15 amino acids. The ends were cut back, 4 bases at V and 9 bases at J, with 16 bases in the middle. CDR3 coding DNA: TGCGCCAGCAGCCTAAAGACCGGGAGTGGTTCACCCCTCCACTTT. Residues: CASSLKTGSGSPLHF.